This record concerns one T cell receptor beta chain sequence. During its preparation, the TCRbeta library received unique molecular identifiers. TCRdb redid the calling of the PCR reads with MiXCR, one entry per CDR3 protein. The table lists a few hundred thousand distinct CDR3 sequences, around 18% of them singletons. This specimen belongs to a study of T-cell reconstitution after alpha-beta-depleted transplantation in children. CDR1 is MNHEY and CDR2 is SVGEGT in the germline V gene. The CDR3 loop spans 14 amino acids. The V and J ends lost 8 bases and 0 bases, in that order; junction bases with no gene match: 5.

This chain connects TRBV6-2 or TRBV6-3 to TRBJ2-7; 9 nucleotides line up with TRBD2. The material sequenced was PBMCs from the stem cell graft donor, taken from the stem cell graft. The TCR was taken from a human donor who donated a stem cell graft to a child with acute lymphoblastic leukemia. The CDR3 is CASSASGNSYEQYF. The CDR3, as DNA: TGTGCCAGCTCCGCTAGCGGGAACTCCTACGAGCAGTACTTC.